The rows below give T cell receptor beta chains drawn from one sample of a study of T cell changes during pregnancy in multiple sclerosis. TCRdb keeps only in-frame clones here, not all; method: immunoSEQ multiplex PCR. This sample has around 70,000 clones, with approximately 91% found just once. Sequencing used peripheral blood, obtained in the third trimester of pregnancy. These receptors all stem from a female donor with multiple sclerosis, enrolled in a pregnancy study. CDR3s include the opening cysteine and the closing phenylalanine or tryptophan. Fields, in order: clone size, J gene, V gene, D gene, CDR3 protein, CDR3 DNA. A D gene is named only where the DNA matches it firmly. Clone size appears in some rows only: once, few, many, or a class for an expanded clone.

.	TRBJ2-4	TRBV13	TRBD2	CASSLGLAGRQYF	TGTGCCAGCAGCTTGGGGCTAGCGGGGCGGCAGTACTTC
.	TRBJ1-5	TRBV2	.	CASSLEEGGPQHF	TGTGCCAGCAGTCTCGAAGAGGGTGGGCCCCAGCATTTT
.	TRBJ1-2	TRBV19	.	CASSIFFANYGYTF	TGTGCCAGTAGTATTTTCTTTGCTAACTATGGCTACACCTTC
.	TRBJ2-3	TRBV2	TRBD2	CASRSAAGGRPDTQYF	TGTGCCAGCAGGAGCGCAGCGGGGGGGCGTCCAGATACGCAGTATTTT
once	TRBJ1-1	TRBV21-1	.	CASTKGGAEAFF	TGTGCCAGCACCAAGGGGGGAGCTGAAGCTTTCTTT
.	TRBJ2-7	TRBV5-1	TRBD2	CASSKTSGAYEQYF	TGCGCCAGCAGCAAGACTAGCGGGGCCTACGAGCAGTACTTC
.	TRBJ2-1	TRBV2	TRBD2	CASSSPGTPGGFRTSEYNEQFF	TGTGCCAGCAGTTCCCCCGGGACACCCGGCGGTTTTCGGACTAGCGAATACAATGAGCAGTTCTTC
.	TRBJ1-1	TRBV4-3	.	CASSQSQGNTEAFF	TGCGCCAGCAGCCAATCACAGGGGAACACTGAAGCTTTCTTT
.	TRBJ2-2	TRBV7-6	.	CASSLARSGELFF	TGTGCCAGCAGCTTAGCGAGGTCCGGGGAGCTGTTTTTT
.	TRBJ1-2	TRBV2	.	CASSEEGVGYTF	TGTGCCAGCAGTGAAGAGGGGGTGGGCTACACCTTC
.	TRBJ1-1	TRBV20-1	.	CSASAVEAFF	TGCAGTGCCAGTGCCGTTGAAGCTTTCTTT
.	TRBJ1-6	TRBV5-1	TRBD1	CASSQNRGSYNSPLHF	TGCGCCAGCAGCCAGAACAGGGGATCCTATAATTCACCCCTCCACTTT
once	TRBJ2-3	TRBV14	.	CASSRGDSHSDTQYF	TGTGCCAGCAGCCGGGGGGACTCTCATAGCGATACGCAGTATTTT
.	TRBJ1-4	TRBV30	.	CAWRHTWTNEKLFF	TGTGCCTGGAGGCACACGTGGACTAATGAAAAACTGTTTTTT
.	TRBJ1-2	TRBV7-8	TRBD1	CASSPRTGGTYGYTF	TGTGCCAGCAGTCCCCGCACAGGGGGTACGTATGGCTACACCTTC
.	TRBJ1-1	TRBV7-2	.	CASSLDPREAFF	TGTGCCAGCAGCTTAGATCCCAGGGAAGCTTTCTTT
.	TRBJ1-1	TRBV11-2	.	CASSFLRGEDEAFF	TGTGCCAGCAGCTTTCTCAGGGGTGAGGATGAAGCTTTCTTT
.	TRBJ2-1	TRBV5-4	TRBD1	CASSSGTGEFNEQFF	TGTGCCAGCAGCTCGGGGACAGGGGAATTCAATGAGCAGTTCTTC
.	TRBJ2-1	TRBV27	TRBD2	CASSALAGVYNEQFF	TGTGCCAGCAGCGCTTTAGCGGGGGTTTACAATGAGCAGTTCTTC
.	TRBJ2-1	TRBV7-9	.	CASSSHTGNINEQFF	TGTGCCAGCAGCTCTCATACAGGGAATATTAATGAGCAGTTCTTC
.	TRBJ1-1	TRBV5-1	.	CASSPAPVGATTEAFF	TGCGCCAGCAGCCCCGCTCCAGTGGGGGCGACCACTGAAGCTTTCTTT
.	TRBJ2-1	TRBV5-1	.	CASSFLQGKYNEQFF	TGCGCCAGCAGCTTCCTGCAGGGGAAGTACAATGAGCAGTTCTTC
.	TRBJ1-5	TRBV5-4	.	CASSLAPGQPQHF	TGTGCCAGCAGCTTGGCGCCGGGTCAGCCCCAGCATTTT
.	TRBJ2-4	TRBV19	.	CASSMGGAWAKNIQYF	TGTGCCAGTAGTATGGGGGGGGCTTGGGCCAAAAACATTCAGTACTTC
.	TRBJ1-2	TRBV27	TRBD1	CASSRTGGYGYTF	TGTGCCAGCAGCCGGACAGGAGGCTATGGCTACACCTTC
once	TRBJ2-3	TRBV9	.	CASSDPAWRGPTDTQYF	TGTGCCAGCAGCGACCCTGCTTGGAGGGGGCCCACAGATACGCAGTATTTT
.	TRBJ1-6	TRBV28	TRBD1	CASSSDRDSPLHF	TGTGCCAGCAGTTCCGACAGGGACTCACCCCTCCACTTT
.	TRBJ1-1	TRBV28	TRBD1	CATLMTGVNTEAFF	TGTGCCACTCTGATGACAGGGGTGAACACTGAAGCTTTCTTT
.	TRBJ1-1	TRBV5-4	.	CASSLVSRDTEAFF	TGTGCCAGCAGCTTGGTGTCCAGGGACACTGAAGCTTTCTTT
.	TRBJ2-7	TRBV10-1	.	CASSDNSAAYEQYF	TGCGCCAGCAGTGATAATAGCGCGGCCTACGAGCAGTACTTC
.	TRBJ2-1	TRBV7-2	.	CASSLKVSGADEQFF	TGTGCCAGCAGCTTGAAGGTTAGCGGCGCGGATGAGCAGTTCTTC
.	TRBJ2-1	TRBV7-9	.	CASSSAHRLDLSNEQFF	TGTGCCAGCAGCTCCGCTCACCGACTAGATCTTAGTAATGAGCAGTTCTTC
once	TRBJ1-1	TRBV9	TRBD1	CASSVALGTGGNTEAFF	TGTGCCAGCAGCGTAGCTTTGGGGACAGGGGGCAATACTGAAGCTTTCTTT
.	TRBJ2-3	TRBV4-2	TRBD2	CASSQELAGGGTDTQYF	TGTGCCAGCAGCCAAGAACTAGCGGGGGGGGGCACAGATACGCAGTATTTT
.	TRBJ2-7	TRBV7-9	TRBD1	CASSSYPGQPKAYEQYF	TGTGCCAGCAGCTCATATCCGGGACAGCCCAAAGCCTACGAGCAGTACTTC
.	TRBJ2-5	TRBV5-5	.	CASSLGQALAQYF	TGTGCCAGCAGCTTGGGCCAGGCCCTCGCCCAGTACTTC
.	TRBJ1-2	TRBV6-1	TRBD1	CASSQGQDYGYTF	TGTGCCAGCAGTCAGGGACAGGACTATGGCTACACCTTC
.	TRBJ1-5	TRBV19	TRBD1	CASSITHGRDRNQPQHF	TGTGCCAGTAGTATCACCCATGGCAGGGACAGAAATCAGCCCCAGCATTTT
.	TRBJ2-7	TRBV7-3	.	CASSVTREDEQYF	TGTGCCAGCAGCGTAACAAGAGAGGACGAGCAGTACTTC
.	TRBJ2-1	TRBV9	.	CASSVEEHNEQFF	TGTGCCAGCAGCGTAGAAGAGCACAATGAGCAGTTCTTC
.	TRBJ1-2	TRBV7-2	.	CASSLDRGFDGYTF	TGTGCCAGCAGCTTAGATAGGGGCTTCGACGGCTACACCTTC
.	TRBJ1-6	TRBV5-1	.	CASSFGGDSPLHF	TGCGCCAGCAGCTTCGGCGGTGATTCACCCCTCCACTTT
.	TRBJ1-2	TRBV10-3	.	CAISERGLNGYTF	TGTGCCATCAGTGAGAGGGGCTTAAATGGCTACACCTTC
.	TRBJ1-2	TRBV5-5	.	CASNRVGYGYTF	TGTGCCAGCAACAGGGTTGGCTATGGCTACACCTTC
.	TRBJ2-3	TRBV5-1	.	CASSLAPGRRAPDTQYF	TGCGCCAGCAGCTTGGCCCCGGGACGGAGGGCGCCAGATACGCAGTATTTT
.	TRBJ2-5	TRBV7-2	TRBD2	CASSLPGLAGGGETQYF	TGTGCCAGCAGCTTACCTGGACTAGCGGGGGGCGGAGAGACCCAGTACTTC
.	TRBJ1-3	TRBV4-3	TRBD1	CASSQDYNRGHTGNTIYF	TGCGCCAGCAGCCAAGACTATAACAGGGGGCATACGGGAAACACCATATATTTT
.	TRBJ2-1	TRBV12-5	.	CASGLMGEANEQFF	TGTGCTAGTGGTTTAATGGGTGAGGCCAATGAGCAGTTCTTC
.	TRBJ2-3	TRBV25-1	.	CASSARRGPDTQYF	TGTGCCAGCAGTGCTCGAAGGGGCCCAGATACGCAGTATTTT
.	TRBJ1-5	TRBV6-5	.	CASRPGFNQPQHF	TGTGCCAGCAGACCGGGATTCAATCAGCCCCAGCATTTT
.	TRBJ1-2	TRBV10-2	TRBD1	CASRDPGGATDGYTF	TGCGCCAGCAGGGACCCAGGGGGCGCGACAGATGGCTACACCTTC
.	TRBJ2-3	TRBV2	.	CAKGGAGTDTQYF	TGTGCCAAGGGGGGGGCCGGCACAGATACGCAGTATTTT
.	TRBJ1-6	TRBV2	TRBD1	CASTGQGYNSPLHF	TGTGCCAGCACCGGACAGGGTTATAATTCACCCCTCCACTTT
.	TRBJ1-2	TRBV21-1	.	CASRSSNYGYTF	TGTGCCAGCAGGTCATCTAACTATGGCTACACCTTC
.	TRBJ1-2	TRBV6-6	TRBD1	CASSSATGAHGYTF	TGTGCCAGCAGTTCCGCGACAGGGGCCCATGGCTACACCTTC
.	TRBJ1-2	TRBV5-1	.	CASSVQANYGYTF	TGCGCCAGCAGCGTACAGGCTAACTATGGCTACACCTTC
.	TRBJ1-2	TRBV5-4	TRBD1	CASSSRTGRELLNGYTF	TGTGCCAGCAGCTCACGGACAGGGAGGGAACTATTAAATGGCTACACCTTC
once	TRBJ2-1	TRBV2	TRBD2	CASRRGLAGAYNEQFF	TGTGCCAGCAGAAGGGGACTAGCGGGGGCCTACAATGAGCAGTTCTTC